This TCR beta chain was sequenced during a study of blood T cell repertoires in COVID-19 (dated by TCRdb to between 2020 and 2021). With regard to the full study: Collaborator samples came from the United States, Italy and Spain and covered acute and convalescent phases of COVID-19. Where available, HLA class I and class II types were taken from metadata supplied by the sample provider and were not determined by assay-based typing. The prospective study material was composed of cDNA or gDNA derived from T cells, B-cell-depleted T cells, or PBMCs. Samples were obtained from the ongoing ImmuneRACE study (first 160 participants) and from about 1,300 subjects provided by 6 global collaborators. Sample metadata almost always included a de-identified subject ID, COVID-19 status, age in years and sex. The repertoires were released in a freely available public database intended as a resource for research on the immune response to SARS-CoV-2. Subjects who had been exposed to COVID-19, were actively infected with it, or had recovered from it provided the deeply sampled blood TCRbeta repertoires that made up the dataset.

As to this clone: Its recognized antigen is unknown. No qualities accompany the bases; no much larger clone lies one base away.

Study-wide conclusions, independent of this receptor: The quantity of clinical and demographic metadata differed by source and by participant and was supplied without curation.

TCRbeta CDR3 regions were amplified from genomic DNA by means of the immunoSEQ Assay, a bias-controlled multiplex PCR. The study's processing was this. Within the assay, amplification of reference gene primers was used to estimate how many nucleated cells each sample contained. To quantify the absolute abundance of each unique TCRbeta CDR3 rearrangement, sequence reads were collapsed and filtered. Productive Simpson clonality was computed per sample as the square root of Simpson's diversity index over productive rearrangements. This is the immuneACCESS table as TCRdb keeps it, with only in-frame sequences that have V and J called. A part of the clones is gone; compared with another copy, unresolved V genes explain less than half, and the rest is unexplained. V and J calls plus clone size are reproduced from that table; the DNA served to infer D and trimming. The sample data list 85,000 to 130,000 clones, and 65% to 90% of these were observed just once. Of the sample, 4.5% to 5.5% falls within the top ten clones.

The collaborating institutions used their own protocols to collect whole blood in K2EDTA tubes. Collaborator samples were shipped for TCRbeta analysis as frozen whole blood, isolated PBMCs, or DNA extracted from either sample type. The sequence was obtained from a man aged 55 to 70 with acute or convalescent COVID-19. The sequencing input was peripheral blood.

The CDR3: CASSLDRVGYGYTF. The DNA sequence reads TGCGCCAGCAGCTTGGACAGGGTCGGCTATGGCTACACCTTC. The chain links TRBV5-1 with TRBJ1-2; TRBD1 is a weak D gene call, 6 bases matching. Trimming removed 0 bases from V and 4 bases from J, leaving 10 bases between the germline ends. According to the germline V gene, CDR1 reads SGHRS and CDR2 reads YFSETQ. From cysteine to phenylalanine, the CDR3 is 14 amino acids long. The kept DNA is CDR3 alone, 42 bases in frame from the first base.